A single sample is the source of the 17 T cell receptor beta chains below, sequenced in a study of T cells in Graves' hyperthyroidism and ophthalmopathy (dated by TCRdb to between 2017 and 2020). Receptor amplification or capture employed multiplex PCR. Sequencing was performed on an Illumina HiSeq 2000. The TCR beta CDR3 regions were amplified from RNA transcripts. The first round of RT-PCR for the TCR CDR3 was performed with the HTBI primer set and the Qiagen OneStep RT-PCR kit. TCRdb took the public reads, trimmed them with fastp at Q25, ran MiXCR for clone calling and kept in-frame beta chains. Entries that share a CDR3 protein sequence are merged under the most common genes and DNA. This sample lists around 480,000 distinct CDR3 sequences; over 13% were detected once. Under 20% of the sample belongs to the ten largest clones. The sample taken for sequencing was blood. Receptors were obtained from a woman in her late teens or twenties with Graves' hyperthyroidism.

The chain recombines TRBV11-2 with TRBJ2-5; 9 bases are a match to TRBD1. V lost 0 bases, J lost 4 bases, and 3 bases stayed unmatched. CDR1 and CDR2 (germline): SGHAT, FQNNGV. The CDR3 totals 15 residues. CDR3 in DNA: TGTGCCAGCAGCTTAGAGGGGACAGGGCCAGAGACCCAGTACTTC. Amino acids: CASSLEGTGPETQYF.

In this sample, this clonotype turned up many times. This chain uses TRBV6-1 with TRBJ2-1; 13 bases are shared with TRBD2. V trimming: 6 bases; J trimming: 8 bases; junction bases outside the gene matches: 7. The CDR3 is 15 amino acids. Germline V lookup: CDR1 MNHNS, CDR2 SASEGT. The DNA for the CDR3 is TGTGCCAGCAGCTCCGGGACTAGCGGGAATGATGAGCAGTTCTTC. Protein: CASSSGTSGNDEQFF.

The CDR3: CANRTSGSGANVLTF. CDR3 coding DNA: TGTGCCAATAGAACTAGCGGCTCTGGGGCCAACGTCCTGACTTTC. J is TRBJ2-6 and V is TRBV19, with TRBD2 identical over 8 bases. CDR1 LNHDA and CDR2 SQIVND come from the germline V gene (reference sequence). After removal of 10 bases from V and 0 bases from J, the junction contained 5 bases not matched to a gene. The CDR3 runs to 15 residues.

This clonotype was seen many times. CDR3 in DNA: TGTGCCAGCTCACCGGTTGATCCGAAGAACACTGAAGCTTTCTTT. Translating it yields CASSPVDPKNTEAFF. The chain combines TRBV18 with TRBJ1-1; D remains unclear. The germline V gene encodes CDR1 KGHSH and CDR2 LQKENI. V gave up 3 bases and J gave up 1 base, with 12 bases separating them. The CDR3 is 15 residues long.

In nucleotides, the CDR3 is TGTGCCACCAGTGAATGGGACAGCAGGACCCAGTACTTC. This encodes CATSEWDSRTQYF. V gene TRBV24-1 combines with J gene TRBJ2-5; 7 bases match TRBD1. V shed 4 bases, J shed 7 bases, and the junction held 5 bases outside the gene matches. Germline CDR1 and CDR2: KGHDR and SFDVKD. This CDR3 spans 13 amino acids.

In its sample, this clonotype was seen many times. The chain couples TRBV18 to TRBJ2-7; weak D call: TRBD1 (5 bases). With 3 bases removed from V and 0 bases from J, the gap between germline ends came to 9 bases. Germline V CDR1 and CDR2: KGHSH, LQKENI. The CDR3 totals 14 residues. Here the CDR3 reads CASSPQGGSYEQYF. The CDR3 DNA reads TGTGCCAGCTCACCGCAGGGTGGCTCCTACGAGCAGTACTTC.

This clonotype was seen ten or more times. The chain links TRBV12-3 or TRBV12-4 to TRBJ1-1; D is possibly TRBD1 (5 bases). The length of the CDR3 is 18 residues. Trimming removed 6 bases at V and 2 bases at J, with 25 bases between. The CDR3 bases are TGTGCCAGCAGACCCCTACGGGACGCAGGTACCCTCAACACTGAAGCTTTCTTT. Protein sequence: CASRPLRDAGTLNTEAFF.

The chain links TRBV4-1 to TRBJ2-1; TRBD2 agrees at 10 bases. The CDR3 consists of 15 residues. Germline trimming cut 4 bases from V and 11 bases from J; bases unmatched to any gene: 11. Germline V lookup: CDR1 MGHRA, CDR2 YSYEKL. The CDR3 coding sequence is TGCGCCAGCAGCCCCATGACTAGCGGGCGGGGGAAGCAGTTCTTC. This gives the protein CASSPMTSGRGKQFF.

This clonotype came up many times. The chain is built from TRBV30 and TRBJ2-7; TRBD1 is a possible D gene (6 bases). Germline V gene sequence: CDR1 GTSNPN, CDR2 SVGIG (reference sequence). The V and J ends lost 3 bases and 7 bases respectively, with 16 bases between them. The CDR3 totals 13 residues. The CDR3 is CAWSPRGSGEQYV. The CDR3 coding sequence is TGTGCCTGGAGCCCCAGGGGTTCGGGGGAGCAGTACGTC.

In this sample, this clonotype turned up many times. The chain is built from TRBV11-2 and TRBJ1-4, with a weak D call TRBD1 (6 bases). This CDR3 has 15 amino acids. V lost 6 bases and J lost 1, with 12 bases in between. Per the germline V gene, CDR1 is SGHAT and CDR2 is FQNNGV. The CDR3 DNA reads as TGTGCCAGCAGGGCCCCAGGGGTAACTAATGAAAAACTGTTTTTT. Translation gives CASRAPGVTNEKLFF.

This clonotype was seen at least ten times. CDR3 protein: CASSFGLAGGYNEQFF. DNA of the CDR3: TGTGCCAGCAGCTTCGGACTAGCGGGTGGCTACAATGAGCAGTTCTTC. V is TRBV3-1 and J is TRBJ2-1; 11 bases line up with TRBD2. There are 16 residues in the CDR3. Germline lookup yields CDR1 LGHDT and CDR2 YNNKEL (reference sequence). J gave up 3 bases and V 5 bases, and 6 bases lay outside the gene matches.

This clonotype was detected only a few times. The chain links TRBV10-3 to TRBJ2-2; the D is unclear. This CDR3 contains 12 residues. The germline V gene has CDR1 ENHRY and CDR2 SYGVKD. Trimming removed 8 bases at V and 1 base at J, with 5 bases between. The CDR3 protein is CAIGENTGELFF. DNA of the CDR3: TGTGCCATCGGGGAGAACACCGGGGAGCTGTTTTTT.

This clonotype was counted many times. The J gene is TRBJ1-1, the V gene TRBV2; 7 nucleotides agree with TRBD1. The CDR3 length is 14 residues. In germline, CDR1 is SNHLY, CDR2 FYNNEI. Germline trimming cut 6 bases from V and 0 bases from J; bases unmatched to any gene: 4. Written as DNA, the CDR3 is TGTGCCAGCAGGAGGACAGGTATGAACACTGAAGCTTTCTTT. Its translation: CASRRTGMNTEAFF.

A remark on this clonotype: With a much larger clone just one base away, this may be a read error. The rearrangement joins TRBV6-1 to TRBJ2-5; a weak D match, TRBD2 (6 bases). CDR1 and CDR2 from the germline V gene are MNHNS and SASEGT. The germline V and J ends were trimmed by 3 bases and 2 bases, with 22 bases remaining between them. The CDR3 extends over 18 amino acids. CDR3: CASSERTRRRAEQETQYF. The CDR3 DNA follows: TGTGCCAGCAGTGAGCGTACAAGGCGGAGGGCGGAACAAGAGACCCAGTACTTC.

This clonotype was detected many times. The chain is built from TRBV11-3 and TRBJ2-7; 9 nucleotides line up with TRBD1. CDR3 length: 15 residues. In germline, CDR1 is SGHNT, CDR2 YENEEA. The V gene end was trimmed by 5 bases and the J gene end by 5 bases; junction bases not matched to a gene: 10. CDR3 nucleotide sequence: TGTGCCAGCAGCGCCGCCGGGACAGGGATCGACGAGCAGTACTTC. Translating gives CASSAAGTGIDEQYF.

In this sample, this clonotype turned up many times. This chain joins TRBV12-3 or TRBV12-4 and TRBJ1-2; perhaps TRBD1 as D (5 bases). V was trimmed by 6 bases and J by 4 bases, leaving 24 bases between them. The CDR3 has 17 amino acids. In nucleotides, the CDR3 is TGTGCCAGCAGCATCGGGGGGGACCCGACTGACCCCTATGGCTACACCTTC. Protein product: CASSIGGDPTDPYGYTF.

This clonotype occurred many times. The chain links TRBV29-1 to TRBJ2-1; 7 bases line up with TRBD2. The junction had 11 bases not matched to a gene; V was cut back by 0 bases and J by 9 bases. Per germline, CDR1 SQVTM and CDR2 ANQGSEA. The CDR3 contains 15 residues. CDR3 in DNA: TGCAGCGTTGAAGATGGGGGAGGGCCGGACGGTGAGCAGTTCTTC. This gives the protein CSVEDGGGPDGEQFF.